This T cell receptor beta chain was retrieved from a study of CD8 T cells in Susac syndrome. Details on this clonotype: Its antigen is as yet unknown.

Trimming took 3 bases from V and 5 from J; bases not matched to a gene: 8. The germline gives CDR1 SGDLS, CDR2 YYNGEE. The CDR3 sequence is 14 residues long. Negative isolation yielded CD4+ and CD8+ T cells, and FACS enriched TEMRA cells. Overall study findings and caveats: The authors acknowledged that their TCR sequencing and HLA analysis involved a relatively small number of individuals.

After extraction with the RNeasy kit, about 0.45 to 1 ug of the RNA was reverse transcribed using random hexamers. TCRdb fed the immunoSEQ multiplex PCR reads into MiXCR, producing one record per CDR3 protein. The data hold approximately 120,000 distinct CDR3 sequences, with less than 97% observed a single time. J is TRBJ2-7 and V is TRBV9, with 7 positions matching TRBD2. This TCR came from a human donor in good health. Sequenced: CD4+ T cells from PBMCs. As DNA, the CDR3 is TGTGCCAGCAGCGCCTTTAGGGGAGGGGACGAGCAGTACTTC. This codes for CASSAFRGGDEQYF.